One sample yielded the 14 T cell receptor beta chains listed below, sequenced in a study of T cells in tuberculosis. Only in-frame clones appear in the TCRdb table, and some are missing; sequencing was by immunoSEQ multiplex PCR. The sample includes 35,000 to 50,000 clones, less than 95% seen only once; the top ten take less than 2%. Sequencing used PBMCs. The receptors derive from a donor between 10 and 35 years old with latent tuberculosis or without tuberculosis infection. Some clones in this sample may be carry-over from other donors' samples.

This chain joins TRBV10-3 and TRBJ2-7; 12 positions match TRBD2. This CDR3 region has 16 residues. The germline V gene encodes CDR1 ENHRY and CDR2 SYGVKD. Germline trimming cut 10 bases from V and 4 bases from J; bases unmatched to any gene: 14. DNA for the CDR3: TGTGCCACCTCCAAGACTAGCGGGAGTTCCAGTTACGAGCAGTACTTC. It is translated as CATSKTSGSSSYEQYF.

V usage is TRBV7-9 and J usage is TRBJ2-7; 9 nucleotides align to TRBD1. V shed 2 bases and J 5 bases; nucleotides not matched to a gene: 16. The CDR3 runs to 18 residues. Germline loops: CDR1 SEHNR, CDR2 FQNEAQ (reference sequence). The CDR3 DNA is TGTGCCAGCAGCTTAATCATAGGTTTAGGGACAGGGCTCAACGAGCAGTACTTC. Its protein is CASSLIIGLGTGLNEQYF.

This chain connects TRBV6-1 to TRBJ2-1; tentative D call: TRBD2 (6 bases). Germline V gives CDR1 MNHNS, CDR2 SASEGT. V shed 4 bases and J shed 9 bases, with 13 bases lying between them. The CDR3 sequence is 13 residues long. CDR3 residues: CASSVRLEREQFF. The DNA of the CDR3 is TGTGCCAGCAGTGTCCGACTAGAACGTGAGCAGTTCTTC.

This clone was found once. The rearrangement links TRBV27 to TRBJ1-5; perhaps TRBD1 as D (6 bases). The CDR3 has 16 residues. Trimming removed 6 bases from V and 1 base from J, with 16 bases in between. Germline V gives CDR1 MNHEY, CDR2 SMNVEV (reference sequence). CDR3 loop: CASSNLDRVSNQPQHF. CDR3 coding DNA: TGTGCCAGCAGCAATCTGGACAGAGTGAGCAATCAGCCCCAGCATTTT.

The gene calls are TRBV4-2 and TRBJ2-1; D gene uncertain. Germline V gene sequence: CDR1 LGHNA, CDR2 YNFKEQ. The V end was cut by 4 bases, the J end by 10 bases, with 11 bases between. The CDR3 has 12 amino acids. The CDR3 protein is CASSRDFGEQFF. Written as DNA, the CDR3 is TGTGCCAGCAGCCGAGATTTTGGCGAGCAGTTCTTC.

The chain combines TRBV6-5 with TRBJ1-2; maybe TRBD1 (6 bases). This CDR3 is 11 amino acids long. Trimming removed 10 bases at V and 8 bases at J, with 14 bases between. Germline V gene data show CDR1 as MNHEY and CDR2 as SVGAGI. The CDR3 is CATYRDRGYTF. In DNA, the CDR3 is TGTGCCACCTACAGGGATCGGGGCTACACCTTC.

The gene calls are TRBV28 and TRBJ2-3; tentative D call: TRBD1 (6 bases). With 5 bases removed from V and 3 bases from J, the gap between germline ends came to 15 bases. Germline loops: CDR1 MDHEN, CDR2 SYDVKM. The CDR3 contains 15 residues. CDR3 DNA: TGTGCCAGCAGTCCTTCTTTACAGGGTACAGATACGCAGTATTTT. Translating it yields CASSPSLQGTDTQYF.

V is TRBV27 and J is TRBJ2-1, with D perhaps matching TRBD2 (7 bases). The CDR3 spans 20 residues. The V gene lost 1 base and the J gene lost 6 bases, with 28 bases spanning the gap. Germline V gene sequence: CDR1 MNHEY, CDR2 SMNVEV (reference sequence). The CDR3 region is CASSLLRGIGERDLGNEQFF. In nucleotides, the CDR3 is TGTGCCAGCAGTTTATTAAGGGGGATAGGGGAGCGGGATTTAGGCAATGAGCAGTTCTTC.

The gene calls are TRBV7-9 and TRBJ1-2; maybe TRBD1 (6 bases). CDR3 size: 12 residues. V gave up 8 bases and J gave up 6 bases, with 13 bases separating them. Germline CDR1 is SEHNR and CDR2 is FQNEAQ (reference sequence). The DNA of the CDR3 is TGTGCCAGCGTTCTCTCAGGGGATGGCTACACCTTC. This gives the protein CASVLSGDGYTF.

The chain combines TRBV9 with TRBJ1-3, with D possibly being TRBD1 (5 bases). This CDR3 has 15 amino acids. V was cut by 4 bases and J by 4 bases, with 15 bases left in between. Germline values: CDR1 SGDLS, CDR2 YYNGEE. CDR3 nucleotides: TGTGCCAGCAGCTTCCGGGGGGTAGACGGAAACACCATATATTTT. It yields the protein CASSFRGVDGNTIYF.

The chain has TRBV6-4 and TRBJ2-1; D not certain. The V end lost 8 bases, the J end lost 0 bases, and 8 bases lay between the germline ends. Germline V gene sequence: CDR1 MRHNA, CDR2 SNTAGT. There are 13 residues in the CDR3. CDR3 sequence (DNA): TGTGCCAGCTCCACAAGCTCCTACAATGAGCAGTTCTTC. It codes for CASSTSSYNEQFF.

The chain links TRBV25-1 to TRBJ2-2; 9 bases match TRBD1. V was clipped by 1 base and J by 4 bases; unmatched bases: 10. The CDR3 has 18 residues. Germline CDR1 and CDR2: MGHDK and SYGVNS. The CDR3 reads CASSEFRGDRDVTGELFF. In nucleotides, the CDR3 is TGTGCCAGCAGTGAATTCCGAGGGGACAGGGATGTCACCGGGGAGCTGTTTTTT.

The chain has TRBV15 and TRBJ1-1; 7 nucleotides match TRBD1. Unmatched junction bases numbered 9, after V lost 8 bases and J lost 6 bases. This CDR3 comprises 13 residues. Germline V gene data show CDR1 as LNHNV and CDR2 as YYDKDF (reference sequence). CDR3 DNA: TGTGCCACCCGCGACAGGGCAGTCGCTGAAGCTTTCTTT. Its protein is CATRDRAVAEAFF.

The chain is built from TRBV10-2 and TRBJ1-5, with D uncertain. CDR1 and CDR2 (germline): WSHSY, SAAADI. The CDR3 is made up of 14 amino acids. Trimming left V 5 bases short and J 1 base short, with 9 bases between. CDR3 region: CASSQTGSNQPQHF. In nucleotides, the CDR3 is TGCGCCAGCAGTCAGACGGGGAGCAATCAGCCCCAGCATTTT.